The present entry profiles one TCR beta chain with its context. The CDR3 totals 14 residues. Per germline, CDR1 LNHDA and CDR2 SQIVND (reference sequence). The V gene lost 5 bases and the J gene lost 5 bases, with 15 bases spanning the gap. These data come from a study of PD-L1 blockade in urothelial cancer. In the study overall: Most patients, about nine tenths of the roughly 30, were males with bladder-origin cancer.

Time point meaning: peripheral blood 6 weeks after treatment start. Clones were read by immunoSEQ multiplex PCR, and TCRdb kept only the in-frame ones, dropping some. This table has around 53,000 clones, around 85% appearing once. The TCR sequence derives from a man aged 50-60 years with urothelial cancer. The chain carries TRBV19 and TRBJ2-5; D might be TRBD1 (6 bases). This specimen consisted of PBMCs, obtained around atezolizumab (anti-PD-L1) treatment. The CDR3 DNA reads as TGTGCCAGTAGTGTATACAGGGATTTGGAGACCCAGTACTTC. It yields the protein CASSVYRDLETQYF. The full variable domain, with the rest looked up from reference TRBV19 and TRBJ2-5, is DGGITQSPKYLFRKEGQNVTLSCEQNLNHDAMYWYRQDPGQGLRLIYYSQIVNDFQKGDIAEGYSVSREKKESFPLTVTSAQKNPTAFYLCASSVYRDLETQYFGPGTRLLVL.